The 23 T cell receptor beta chains in this list originate from one sample, sequenced in a study of blood T cell repertoires in COVID-19. Libraries were prepared by immunoSEQ multiplex PCR; TCRdb keeps only in-frame clonotypes and omits some of them. Of some 400,000 clones listed, more than 70% were seen once; the top ten hold 1% to 1.5%. Sequencing used PBMCs or T cells enriched from blood (not recorded which). Source of these receptors: a young man who had recovered from COVID-19.

The chain couples TRBV4-1 to TRBJ2-6; 7 bases fit TRBD2. CDR1 and CDR2 (germline): MGHRA, YSYEKL. Trimming removed 1 base from V and 2 bases from J; junction bases left unmatched: 5. The length of the CDR3 is 17 residues. The CDR3 DNA reads TGCGCCAGCAGCCAAGTAGCGGGCGGGCCTGGGGCCAACGTCCTGACTTTC. Its protein is CASSQVAGGPGANVLTF.

The genes are TRBV28 and TRBJ1-5; D ambiguous. Germline CDR1 is MDHEN and CDR2 is SYDVKM. CDR3 length equals 12 residues. Between the trimmed V and J ends, which lost 5 bases and 6 bases, there was a span of 8 bases. CDR3 loop: CASSPRLQPQHF. CDR3 sequence (DNA): TGTGCCAGCAGTCCCCGACTTCAGCCCCAGCATTTT.

In this sample, this clone turned up once. The chain employs TRBV5-5 and TRBJ1-6; tentatively, D is TRBD1 (5 bases). Germline assignment: CDR1 SGHKS and CDR2 YYEKEE (reference sequence). The length of the CDR3 is 18 residues. V was trimmed by 2 bases and J by 4 bases, leaving 19 bases between them. The CDR3 loop reads CASSLIGSGGTYNSPLHF. The CDR3 DNA is TGTGCCAGCAGCTTAATCGGGTCCGGGGGAACGTATAATTCACCCCTCCACTTT.

DNA of the CDR3: TGTGCCAGCAGTGAAGAGGGGGTGGGACAGGGGTCTTGGTGGTATGGCTACACCTTC. Translating it yields CASSEEGVGQGSWWYGYTF. This rearrangement joins TRBV2 to TRBJ1-2; 10 nucleotides align to TRBD1. CDR1 and CDR2 (germline): SNHLY, FYNNEI. The V gene end was trimmed by 1 base and the J gene end by 5 bases; junction bases not matched to a gene: 16. The CDR3 runs to 19 residues.

The V and J genes are TRBV7-8 and TRBJ1-3; 7 nucleotides match TRBD1. In germline, CDR1 is SGHVS, CDR2 FQNEAQ. Trimming took 4 bases from V and 0 from J; bases not matched to a gene: 3. The CDR3 loop spans 15 amino acids. DNA of the CDR3: TGTGCCAGCAGCTGGGACAGTACCTCTGGAAACACCATATATTTT. It is translated as CASSWDSTSGNTIYF. The complete variable domain, with remaining parts taken from reference TRBV7-8 and TRBJ1-3, reads GAGVSQSPRYKVAKRGQDVALRCDPISGHVSLFWYQQALGQGPEFLTYFQNEAQLDKSGLPSDRFFAERPEGSVSTLKIQRTQQEDSAVYLCASSWDSTSGNTIYFGEGSWLTVV.

Note on this clone: The same CDR3 can be traced to other DNA sequences in this sample. This chain connects TRBV20-1 to TRBJ2-3, with 7 bases identical to TRBD2. The CDR3 consists of 14 residues. Germline CDR1 and CDR2: DFQATT and SNEGSKA (reference sequence). The junction had 9 bases not matched to a gene; V was cut back by 3 bases and J by 6 bases. This CDR3 is CSASLAGVTDTQYF. CDR3 nucleotide sequence: TGCAGTGCTAGTCTCGCGGGGGTAACTGATACGCAGTATTTT.

The J gene is TRBJ1-6, the V gene TRBV11-1; possible D gene TRBD1, 6 bases. Germline V gene data show CDR1 as SGHAT and CDR2 as FQDESV (reference sequence). The CDR3 is made up of 13 amino acids. Trimming took 4 bases from V and 10 from J, leaving 11 bases between them. The CDR3 here is CASSYYRDSPLHF. CDR3 nucleotide sequence: TGTGCCAGCAGCTACTACAGGGACTCACCCCTCCACTTT.

The chain uses TRBV29-1 and TRBJ1-1; D is perhaps TRBD1 (5 bases). V dropped 4 bases and J dropped 0 bases, with 9 bases sitting between them. Germline-derived CDR1 and CDR2 are SQVTM and ANQGSEA. The CDR3 totals 13 residues. CDR3 DNA: TGCAGCGTTGGGGGGGTACTGAACACTGAAGCTTTCTTT. It yields the protein CSVGGVLNTEAFF.

The chain is built from TRBV7-9 and TRBJ1-4; D is unresolved. V lost 5 bases and J lost 0, with 10 bases in between. There are 15 residues in the CDR3. Germline V gene lookup returns CDR1 SEHNR and CDR2 FQNEAQ (reference sequence). Here the CDR3 DNA reads TGTGCCAGCAGCCCTTCCCTTACAACTAATGAAAAACTGTTTTTT. Translating it yields CASSPSLTTNEKLFF.

The chain joins TRBV10-3 to TRBJ2-3, with D perhaps TRBD2 (7 bases). The germline gives CDR1 ENHRY, CDR2 SYGVKD. With 0 bases removed from V and 4 bases from J, the gap between germline ends came to 17 bases. The length of the CDR3 is 17 residues. CDR3: CAISESKLAGAPDTQYF. DNA of the CDR3: TGTGCCATCAGTGAGTCGAAACTGGCGGGGGCCCCAGATACGCAGTATTTT.

The chain is built from TRBV27 and TRBJ1-4; D remains unclear. Trimming left V 4 bases short and J 7 bases short, with 7 bases between. This CDR3 spans 12 amino acids. Germline V gene data show CDR1 as MNHEY and CDR2 as SMNVEV (reference sequence). The CDR3 reads CASSCEREKLFF. The DNA of the CDR3 is TGTGCCAGCAGTTGCGAACGTGAAAAACTGTTTTTT.

This chain connects TRBV18 to TRBJ2-3, with 10 bases that match TRBD2. J lost 0 bases, V lost 3 bases, and 3 bases had no gene match. Germline assignment: CDR1 KGHSH and CDR2 LQKENI. This CDR3 region has 16 residues. The CDR3 loop reads CASSPLAGGSTDTQYF. CDR3 sequence (DNA): TGTGCCAGCTCACCTTTAGCGGGGGGCAGCACAGATACGCAGTATTTT.

The rearrangement joins TRBV7-9 to TRBJ1-4, with 8 bases identical to TRBD1. CDR3 length: 16 amino acids. The germline gives CDR1 SEHNR, CDR2 FQNEAQ (reference sequence). The V and J ends lost 5 bases and 2 bases, in that order; junction bases with no gene match: 7. The CDR3 coding sequence is TGTGCCAGCAGCAAGGACAGGGTTTGGACTAATGAAAAACTGTTTTTT. Translation: CASSKDRVWTNEKLFF.

The chain joins TRBV5-3 to TRBJ1-1, with a weak D call TRBD1 (6 bases). TRBV5-3 is an ORF; its function is uncertain. The CDR3 is 14 amino acids. V lost 4 bases to trimming and J lost 4 bases, with 14 bases between them. The CDR3 loop is CARSLSTGPTEAFF. Written as DNA, the CDR3 is TGTGCCAGAAGCCTTAGTACAGGGCCCACTGAAGCTTTCTTT.

The genes are TRBV7-9 and TRBJ2-3; D is unclear. The CDR3 has 15 residues. CDR1 SEHNR and CDR2 FQNEAQ come from the germline V gene (reference sequence). The V gene lost 5 bases and the J gene lost 0 bases, with 12 bases spanning the gap. This CDR3 is CASSPRQTSTDTQYF. CDR3 coding DNA: TGTGCCAGCAGCCCCAGACAAACTAGCACAGATACGCAGTATTTT.

V is TRBV18 and J is TRBJ1-3; no clear D gene. Germline V gene data show CDR1 as KGHSH and CDR2 as LQKENI. Trimming cost V 2 bases and J 0 bases, with 17 bases left between them. This CDR3 spans 18 amino acids. The CDR3 is CASSPFSGGSGSGNTIYF. In DNA form, the CDR3 reads TGTGCCAGCTCACCATTTTCCGGTGGTAGTGGCTCTGGAAACACCATATATTTT.

This clone was seen a handful of times. This chain connects TRBV2 to TRBJ1-2; D possibly corresponds to TRBD1 (6 bases). This CDR3 has 13 residues. V lost 6 bases, J lost 8 bases, and 16 bases lay in between. Germline assignment: CDR1 SNHLY and CDR2 FYNNEI. In DNA, the CDR3 is TGTGCCAGCAGCACAATCGGGGGGCACGGCTACACCTTC. Its protein product is CASSTIGGHGYTF.

CDR3 sequence (DNA): TGCGCCAGCAGCCGGGGGGTAAATTCACCCCTCCACTTT. As protein: CASSRGVNSPLHF. The V and J genes are TRBV4-1 and TRBJ1-6, with D possibly being TRBD1 (5 bases). This CDR3 is 13 amino acids long. Between the trimmed V and J ends, which lost 4 bases and 7 bases, there was a span of 8 bases. Germline CDR1 is MGHRA and CDR2 is YSYEKL.

CDR3 in amino acids: CASSVRGGTGELFF. The CDR3 nucleotides are TGTGCCAGCAGCGTAAGGGGGGGCACCGGGGAGCTGTTTTTT. The rearrangement uses TRBV9 and TRBJ2-2; D may be TRBD2 (7 bases). Trimming pared 1 base from V and 4 bases from J, leaving 8 bases between. CDR3 size: 14 residues. Germline V gives CDR1 SGDLS, CDR2 YYNGEE.

This clone was detected once. The chain links TRBV6-1 to TRBJ1-4, with 7 bases lining up with TRBD1. The CDR3 has 16 amino acids. V shed 0 bases and J 7 bases; nucleotides not matched to a gene: 8. Germline V lookup: CDR1 MNHNS, CDR2 SASEGT. The CDR3 loop is CASSEARGPTGEKLFF. The CDR3 nucleotides are TGTGCCAGCAGTGAAGCAAGGGGGCCCACGGGTGAAAAACTGTTTTTT.

The CDR3 is CASSYVWGEETQYF. Here the CDR3 DNA reads TGTGCCAGCAGTTATGTATGGGGGGAAGAGACCCAGTACTTC. The chain couples TRBV6-5 to TRBJ2-5; weak D call: TRBD2 (6 bases). The CDR3 is 14 amino acids. Germline assignment: CDR1 MNHEY and CDR2 SVGAGI. The ends were cut back, 3 bases at V and 3 bases at J, with 11 bases in the middle.

This clone occurred once. As DNA, the CDR3 is TGTGCCAGCTCATCCCAGGCTAACTCTGGAAACACCATATATTTT. Its translation: CASSSQANSGNTIYF. The rearrangement uses TRBV18 and TRBJ1-3, with D unclear. Germline lookup yields CDR1 KGHSH and CDR2 LQKENI. Trimming cost V 5 bases and J 0 bases, with 11 bases left between them. CDR3 length: 15 amino acids.

The chain joins TRBV29-1 to TRBJ1-1, with 8 bases identical to TRBD1. Per the germline V gene, CDR1 is SQVTM and CDR2 is ANQGSEA. The V and J ends lost 3 bases and 5 bases, in that order; junction bases with no gene match: 5. This CDR3 is built from 13 residues. The CDR3 bases are TGCAGCGTTGATACAGGGGGTAGGACTGAAGCTTTCTTT. Encoded protein: CSVDTGGRTEAFF.